Presented here are 18 T cell receptor beta chains from one specimen sequenced in a study of early T cells in non-severe SARS-CoV-2 infection (dated by TCRdb to about 2021). To prepare the library, 5' RACE was applied. Sequenced on a NextSeq 500. TCRdb reanalyzed the raw reads on its own, using fastp at Q25 for trimming and MiXCR for clone calling, and kept in-frame beta chains. For every CDR3 protein sequence, its rows merge into one entry that carries the most common genes and DNA. In all, the sample holds under 85,000 distinct CDR3 sequences, and about 14% of those were seen once. The ten top clones hold roughly 4.2% of the sample. Sequencing used whole blood, obtained at baseline. Receptors were obtained from an adult who was a healthcare worker with PCR-confirmed SARS-CoV-2 infection or an uninfected control (not recorded which).

This clonotype was found a few times. The rearrangement links TRBV7-9 to TRBJ1-5; 8 bases fit TRBD1. Germline V gives CDR1 SEHNR, CDR2 FQNEAQ (reference sequence). This CDR3 region has 15 residues. Trimming cost V 5 bases and J 3 bases; bases outside gene matches: 6. CDR3: CASSPQGGLNQPQHF. CDR3 DNA: TGTGCCAGCAGCCCACAGGGGGGCCTCAATCAGCCCCAGCATTTT.

The chain recombines TRBV7-9 with TRBJ1-5; D uncertain. The CDR3 extends over 14 amino acids. Per germline, CDR1 SEHNR and CDR2 FQNEAQ (reference sequence). V lost 0 bases and J lost 1, with 4 bases in between. CDR3 coding DNA: TGTGCCAGCAGCTTAGCGGGGAGCAATCAGCCCCAGCATTTT. Encoded protein: CASSLAGSNQPQHF.

The J gene is TRBJ2-3, the V gene TRBV28; TRBD1 matches 9 bases. Unmatched junction bases numbered 9, after V lost 5 bases and J lost 6 bases. The CDR3 has 15 residues. The germline V gene has CDR1 MDHEN and CDR2 SYDVKM. CDR3 bases: TGTGCCAGCAGTCCACCACAGGGGGCGGGCGATACGCAGTATTTT. As protein: CASSPPQGAGDTQYF.

The chain couples TRBV29-1 to TRBJ2-1; the D call may be TRBD1 or TRBD2 (5 bases each). The CDR3 length is 12 residues. Trimming shortened V by 4 bases and J by 5 bases, and 9 bases separated the two germline ends. Germline V CDR1 and CDR2: SQVTM, ANQGSEA. CDR3 loop: CSVGGTDNEQFF. The CDR3 DNA reads as TGCAGCGTTGGTGGGACGGACAATGAGCAGTTCTTC.

The chain carries TRBV27 and TRBJ1-2; 8 positions match TRBD1. Germline V gene sequence: CDR1 MNHEY, CDR2 SMNVEV (reference sequence). The trim removed 4 bases at V and 4 bases at J, leaving 2 bases unmatched. The length of the CDR3 is 13 residues. In nucleotides, the CDR3 is TGTGCCAGCAGTTGGACAGGGAGCTATGGCTACACCTTC. It codes for CASSWTGSYGYTF.

This clonotype was seen just once. The chain carries TRBV6-5 and TRBJ1-2; tentative D call: TRBD1 (5 bases). This CDR3 spans 15 amino acids. Trimming cost V 5 bases and J 4 bases, with 17 bases left between them. Germline V lookup: CDR1 MNHEY, CDR2 SVGAGI. CDR3 nucleotides: TGTGCCAGCAGTCCCCGTGGGCAGCAGGGCTATGGCTACACCTTC. It yields the protein CASSPRGQQGYGYTF.

This clonotype was seen more than once but under ten times. V and J are TRBV28 and TRBJ2-1; D remains ambiguous. The germline V gene encodes CDR1 MDHEN and CDR2 SYDVKM. The CDR3 runs to 13 residues. The V end lost 7 bases, the J end lost 2 bases, and 9 bases lay between the germline ends. Here the CDR3 reads CASTTVTYNEQFF. For the CDR3, the DNA is TGTGCCAGCACCACCGTGACCTACAATGAGCAGTTCTTC. Together with reference TRBV28 and TRBJ2-1, the CDR3 gives the full variable domain: DVKVTQSSRYLVKRTGEKVFLECVQDMDHENMFWYRQDPGLGLRLIYFSYDVKMKEKGDIPEGYSVSREKKERFSLILESASTNQTSMYLCASTTVTYNEQFFGPGTRLTVL.

This clonotype came up many times. V usage is TRBV12-3 or TRBV12-4 and J usage is TRBJ1-2; TRBD1 matches at 7 bases. V trimming: 2 bases; J trimming: 7 bases; junction bases outside the gene matches: 7. This CDR3 comprises 14 residues. This CDR3 reads CASSLRQGVRGYTF. CDR3 sequence (DNA): TGTGCCAGCAGTTTAAGGCAGGGGGTACGTGGCTACACCTTC.

This CDR3 is CASSRSGAGSSTDTQYF. In nucleotides, the CDR3 is TGTGCCAGCAGCCGATCGGGAGCGGGGTCTAGCACAGATACGCAGTATTTT. The chain recombines TRBV11-2 with TRBJ2-3; 7 bases fit TRBD2. CDR3 length: 17 residues. In germline, CDR1 is SGHAT, CDR2 FQNNGV. V lost 5 bases to trimming and J lost 0 bases; unmatched junction nucleotides: 11.

Many counts were recorded for this clonotype. The chain employs TRBV20-1 and TRBJ1-2, with 9 bases identical to TRBD1. With 2 bases clipped from V and 6 bases from J, the junction kept 7 bases outside the gene matches. The CDR3 covers 14 residues. Germline-derived CDR1 and CDR2 are DFQATT and SNEGSKA (reference sequence). Here the CDR3 reads CSARKQGALDGYTF. The DNA of the CDR3 is TGCAGTGCTAGAAAACAGGGGGCACTGGATGGCTACACCTTC.

This clonotype was seen ten or more times. The chain joins TRBV7-9 to TRBJ2-2, with 7 bases aligning to TRBD2. The CDR3 contains 14 residues. Unmatched junction bases numbered 4, after V lost 4 bases and J lost 5 bases. From germline, CDR1 is SEHNR and CDR2 FQNEAQ (reference sequence). The CDR3 DNA follows: TGTGCCAGCAGCTCTAGGGAGGGGACCGGGGAGCTGTTTTTT. This gives the protein CASSSREGTGELFF.

This clonotype has ten or more counts. This chain connects TRBV20-1 to TRBJ2-7; D tentatively reads TRBD1 or TRBD2 (5 bases each). With 5 bases removed from V and 3 bases from J, the gap between germline ends came to 14 bases. Germline assignment: CDR1 DFQATT and CDR2 SNEGSKA (reference sequence). CDR3 length: 13 residues. The CDR3 DNA reads TGCAGTGCTCCCGGGACCGACAACTACGAGCAGTACTTC. Translation: CSAPGTDNYEQYF.

This clonotype showed up just a few times. The CDR3, as DNA: TGTGCCAGCAGCCCGGGGGGGACAGAGAACACTGAAGCTTTCTTT. Protein product: CASSPGGTENTEAFF. The chain is built from TRBV11-3 and TRBJ1-1; 7 positions match TRBD1. This CDR3 is built from 15 residues. The J segment lost 1 base and the V segment lost 5 bases, leaving 7 bases of the junction unmatched. Germline V CDR1 and CDR2: SGHNT, YENEEA.

As for this clonotype: One end of the junction does not line up with germline, which may come from a read error. The rearrangement joins TRBV6-1 to TRBJ1-1; D is unclear. The CDR3 is 14 amino acids. Per the germline V gene, CDR1 is MNHNS and CDR2 is SASEGT. CDR3 nucleotides: TGTGCCAGCAGAACGACTCTCATGAACATTGAAGCTTTCTTT. It encodes CASRTTLMNIEAFF.

J is TRBJ2-5 and V is TRBV5-1, with a tentative D call TRBD2 (5 bases). Trimming shortened V by 0 bases and J by 7 bases, and 13 bases separated the two germline ends. This CDR3 spans 14 amino acids. Germline assignment: CDR1 SGHRS and CDR2 YFSETQ. The CDR3, as DNA: TGCGCCAGCAGCTTGGTCGGCGGGTCGAGGACCCAGTACTTC. It is translated as CASSLVGGSRTQYF.

Relative to its sample, this clonotype is medium-sized. The rearrangement joins TRBV6-6 to TRBJ2-7; 10 nucleotides agree with TRBD2. There are 19 residues in the CDR3. V lost 6 bases, J lost 6 bases, and 23 bases stayed unmatched. CDR1 MNHNY and CDR2 SVGAGI come from the germline V gene (reference sequence). The CDR3 region is CASSPSGPSAGSGRREQYF. CDR3 in DNA: TGTGCCAGCAGCCCCTCAGGTCCCTCAGCGGGTAGCGGGAGGCGCGAGCAGTACTTC.

V is TRBV19 and J is TRBJ2-2; D is undetermined. The CDR3 has 13 residues. Trimming took 5 bases from V and 2 from J, leaving 6 bases between them. Germline V gene lookup returns CDR1 LNHDA and CDR2 SQIVND (reference sequence). In nucleotides, the CDR3 is TGTGCCAGTAGTCCCATTAACACCGGGGAGCTGTTTTTT. Its protein product is CASSPINTGELFF.

The J gene is TRBJ1-5, the V gene TRBV19; TRBD1 aligns across 7 bases. V lost 0 bases and J lost 1; bases outside the gene matches: 9. CDR3 size: 18 residues. CDR1 and CDR2 (germline): LNHDA, SQIVND (reference sequence). Here the CDR3 reads CASSIDQGVNPSNQPQHF. CDR3 coding DNA: TGTGCCAGTAGTATAGATCAGGGGGTAAACCCCAGCAATCAGCCCCAGCATTTT. The full variable domain, its missing parts supplied by reference TRBV19 and TRBJ1-5, is DGGITQSPKYLFRKEGQNVTLSCEQNLNHDAMYWYRQDPGQGLRLIYYSQIVNDFQKGDIAEGYSVSREKKESFPLTVTSAQKNPTAFYLCASSIDQGVNPSNQPQHFGDGTRLSIL.